This T cell receptor (beta chain) was found in a study of beta chain features in type 1 diabetes. The authors sorted CD4+ naive, central memory, regulatory and stem cell-like memory cells via CD45RO/CCR7/CD25/CD127/CD95/CD27. With respect to this clone: Its antigen remains unknown.

Expressed TCRB transcripts were sequenced, since all the RNA that had been isolated was reverse transcribed. TCRdb's copy holds only in-frame clones and misses some; the assay was immunoSEQ multiplex PCR. The repertoire holds about 700,000 clones, with around an eighth as singletons. Germline CDR1 and CDR2: SNHLY and FYNNEI. The CDR3 loop spans 17 amino acids. The V segment lost 1 base and the J segment 3 bases; nucleotides outside the gene matches: 5. Study findings and constraints: In all four CD4+ subsets, TCRB CDR3 length was significantly, moderately reduced in type 1 diabetes. A greater similarity of naive, central memory and Treg TCRB repertoires was seen among patients than among healthy donors. Sequencing used cDNA, and cells with high TCR expression could therefore be over-represented. Type 1 diabetes patients had VDJ junctions that carried fewer insertions and more deletions.

This receptor was obtained from a man between 18 and 35 years old with type 1 diabetes. The specimen was naive CD4+ T cells from blood. The chain carries TRBV2 and TRBJ2-3, with 12 nucleotides matching TRBD2. The CDR3 nucleotides read TGTGCCAGCAGTGAAGGGCTAGCGGGGGGGCGGACAGATACGCAGTATTTT. Translation: CASSEGLAGGRTDTQYF.